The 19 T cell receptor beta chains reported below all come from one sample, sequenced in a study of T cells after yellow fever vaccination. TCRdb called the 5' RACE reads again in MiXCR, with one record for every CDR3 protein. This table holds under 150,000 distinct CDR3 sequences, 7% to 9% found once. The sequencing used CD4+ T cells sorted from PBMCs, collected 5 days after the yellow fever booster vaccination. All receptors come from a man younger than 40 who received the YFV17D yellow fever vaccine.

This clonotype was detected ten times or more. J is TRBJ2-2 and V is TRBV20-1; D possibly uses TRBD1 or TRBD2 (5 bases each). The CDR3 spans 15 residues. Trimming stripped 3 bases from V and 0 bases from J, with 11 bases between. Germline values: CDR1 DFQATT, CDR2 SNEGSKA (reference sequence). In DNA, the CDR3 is TGCAGTGCTAGGCCCGGGACGGCGAACACCGGGGAGCTGTTTTTT. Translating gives CSARPGTANTGELFF.

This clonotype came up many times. The CDR3 spells CASSDVLDYNEQFF. The DNA of the CDR3 is TGCGCCAGCAGTGATGTACTCGACTACAATGAGCAGTTCTTC. The V call is TRBV10-1, the J call TRBJ2-1; D is unclear. The germline CDR1 and CDR2 sequences are WNHNN and SYGVQD (reference sequence). The CDR3 is 14 amino acids. Trimming stripped 3 bases from V and 3 bases from J, with 9 bases between.

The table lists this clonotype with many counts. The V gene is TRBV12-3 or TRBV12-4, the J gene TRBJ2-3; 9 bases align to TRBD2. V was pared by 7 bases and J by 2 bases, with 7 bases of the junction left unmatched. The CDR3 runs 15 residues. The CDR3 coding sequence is TGTGCCAGCACATGGGAGCGGGGGGACACAGATACGCAGTATTTT. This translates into CASTWERGDTDTQYF.

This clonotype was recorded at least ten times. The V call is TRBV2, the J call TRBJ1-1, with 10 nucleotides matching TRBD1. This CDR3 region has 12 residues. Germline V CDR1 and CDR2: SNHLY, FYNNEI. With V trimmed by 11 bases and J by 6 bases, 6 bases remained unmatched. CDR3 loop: CAGGQGTSEAFF. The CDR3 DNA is TGTGCCGGGGGACAGGGGACGTCTGAAGCTTTCTTT. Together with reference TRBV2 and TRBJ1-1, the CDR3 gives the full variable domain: EPEVTQTPSHQVTQMGQEVILRCVPISNHLYFYWYRQILGQKVEFLVSFYNNEISEKSEIFDDQFSVERPDGSNFTLKIRSTKLEDSAMYFCAGGQGTSEAFFGQGTRLTVV.

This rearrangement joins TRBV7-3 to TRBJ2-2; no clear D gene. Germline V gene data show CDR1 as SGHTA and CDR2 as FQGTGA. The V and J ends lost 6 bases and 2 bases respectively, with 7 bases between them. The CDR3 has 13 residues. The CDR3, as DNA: TGTGCCAGCAGTATAGACAACACCGGGGAGCTGTTTTTT. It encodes CASSIDNTGELFF.

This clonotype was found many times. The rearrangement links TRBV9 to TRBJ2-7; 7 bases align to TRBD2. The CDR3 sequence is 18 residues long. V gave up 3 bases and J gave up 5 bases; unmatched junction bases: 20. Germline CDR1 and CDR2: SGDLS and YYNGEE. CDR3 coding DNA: TGTGCCAGCAGCGCAAAATCTAGCGGTAAGACGGTCGACCACGAGCAGTACTTC. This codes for CASSAKSSGKTVDHEQYF.

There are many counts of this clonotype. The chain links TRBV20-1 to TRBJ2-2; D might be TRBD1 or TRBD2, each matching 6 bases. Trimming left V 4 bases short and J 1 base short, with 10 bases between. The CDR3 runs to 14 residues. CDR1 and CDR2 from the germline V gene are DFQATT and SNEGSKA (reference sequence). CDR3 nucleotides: TGCAGTGCTAAGGGGGGAATGAACACCGGGGAGCTGTTTTTT. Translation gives CSAKGGMNTGELFF.

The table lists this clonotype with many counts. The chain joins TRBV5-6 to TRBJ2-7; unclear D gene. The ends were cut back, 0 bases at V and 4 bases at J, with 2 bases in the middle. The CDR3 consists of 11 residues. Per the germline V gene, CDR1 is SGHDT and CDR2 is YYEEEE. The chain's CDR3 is CASSLEYEQYF. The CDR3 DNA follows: TGTGCCAGCAGCTTGGAGTACGAGCAGTACTTC.

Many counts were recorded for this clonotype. CDR3 sequence reads: CASSLTRQGAEKLFF. CDR3 DNA sequence: TGCGCCAGCAGCTTGACCCGCCAGGGTGCCGAAAAACTGTTTTTT. The chain has TRBV5-1 and TRBJ1-4, with a tentative D call TRBD1 (5 bases). The CDR3 runs to 15 residues. Looked up from germline, CDR1 is SGHRS and CDR2 is YFSETQ. Deletions cut 1 base from V and 8 bases from J, with 15 bases between.

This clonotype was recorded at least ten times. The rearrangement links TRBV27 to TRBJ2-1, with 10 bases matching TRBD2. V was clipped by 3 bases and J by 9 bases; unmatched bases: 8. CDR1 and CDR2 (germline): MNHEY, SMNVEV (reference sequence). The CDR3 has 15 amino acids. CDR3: CASSFLAGDKVEQFF. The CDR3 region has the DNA TGTGCCAGCAGTTTCCTAGCGGGAGATAAAGTTGAGCAGTTCTTC.

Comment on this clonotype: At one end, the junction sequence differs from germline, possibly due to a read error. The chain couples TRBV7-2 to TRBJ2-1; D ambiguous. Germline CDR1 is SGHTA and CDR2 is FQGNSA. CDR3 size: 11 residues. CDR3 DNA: TGTCCCAGCAGCCCTCTCAATGAGCAGTTCTTC. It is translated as CPSSPLNEQFF. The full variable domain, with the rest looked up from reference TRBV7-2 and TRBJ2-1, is GAGVSQSPSNKVTEKGKDVELRCDPISGHTALYWYRQSLGQGLEFLIYFQGNSAPDKSGLPSDRFSAERTGGSVSTLTIQRTQQEDSAVYLCPSSPLNEQFFGPGTRLTVL.

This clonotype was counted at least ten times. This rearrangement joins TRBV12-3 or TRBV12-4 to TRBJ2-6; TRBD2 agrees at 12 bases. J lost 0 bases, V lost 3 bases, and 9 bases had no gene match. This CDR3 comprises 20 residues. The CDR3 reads CASSFMLAGGLSSGANVLTF. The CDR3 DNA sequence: TGTGCCAGCAGTTTCATGCTAGCGGGAGGGTTGAGCTCTGGGGCCAACGTCCTGACTTTC.

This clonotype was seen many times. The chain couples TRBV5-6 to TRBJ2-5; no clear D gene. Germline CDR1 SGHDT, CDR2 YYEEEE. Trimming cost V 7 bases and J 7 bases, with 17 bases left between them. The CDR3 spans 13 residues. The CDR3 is CASYLHATGTQYF. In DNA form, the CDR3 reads TGTGCCAGCTACCTCCATGCGACGGGGACCCAGTACTTC. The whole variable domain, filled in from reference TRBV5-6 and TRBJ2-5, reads DAGVTQSPTHLIKTRGQQVTLRCSPKSGHDTVSWYQQALGQGPQFIFQYYEEEERQRGNFPDRFSGHQFPNYSSELNVNALLLGDSALYLCASYLHATGTQYFGPGTRLLVL.

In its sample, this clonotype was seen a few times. The DNA of the CDR3 is TGTGCCAGCTCACCAGAGGGACAGGGGGCTGCTGGGGCCAACGTCCTGACTTTC. Translating gives CASSPEGQGAAGANVLTF. The V call is TRBV18, the J call TRBJ2-6; 12 nucleotides align to TRBD1. This CDR3 spans 18 amino acids. Looked up from germline, CDR1 is KGHSH and CDR2 is LQKENI. The trim removed 2 bases at V and 2 bases at J, leaving 4 bases unmatched.

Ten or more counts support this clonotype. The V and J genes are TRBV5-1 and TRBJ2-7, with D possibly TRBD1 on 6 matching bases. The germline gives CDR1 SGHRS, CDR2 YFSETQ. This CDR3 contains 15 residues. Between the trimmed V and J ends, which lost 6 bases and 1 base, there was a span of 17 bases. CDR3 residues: CASTPHGTPSYEQYF. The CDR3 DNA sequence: TGCGCCAGCACCCCTCATGGGACACCTTCCTACGAGCAGTACTTC.

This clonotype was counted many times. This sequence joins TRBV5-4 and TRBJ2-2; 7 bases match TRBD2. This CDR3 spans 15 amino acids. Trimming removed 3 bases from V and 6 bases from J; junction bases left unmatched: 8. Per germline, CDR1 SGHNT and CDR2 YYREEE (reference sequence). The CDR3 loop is CASSSIGGSSGELFF. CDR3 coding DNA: TGTGCCAGCAGCTCGATAGGCGGGAGTTCCGGGGAGCTGTTTTTT.

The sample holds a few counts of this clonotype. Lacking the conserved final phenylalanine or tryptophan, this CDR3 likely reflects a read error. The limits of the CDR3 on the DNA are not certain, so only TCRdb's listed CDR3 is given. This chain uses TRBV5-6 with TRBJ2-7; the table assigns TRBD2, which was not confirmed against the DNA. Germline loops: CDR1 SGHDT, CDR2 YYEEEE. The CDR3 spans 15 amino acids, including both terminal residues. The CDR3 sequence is CASSLWTSHPFLSIS.

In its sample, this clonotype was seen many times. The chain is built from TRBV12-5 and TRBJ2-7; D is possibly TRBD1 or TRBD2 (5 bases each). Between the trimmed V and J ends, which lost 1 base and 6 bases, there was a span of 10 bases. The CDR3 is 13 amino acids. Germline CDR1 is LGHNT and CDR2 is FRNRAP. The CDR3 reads CASGLAGTREQYF. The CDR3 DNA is TGTGCTAGTGGTTTGGCAGGGACCCGCGAGCAGTACTTC.

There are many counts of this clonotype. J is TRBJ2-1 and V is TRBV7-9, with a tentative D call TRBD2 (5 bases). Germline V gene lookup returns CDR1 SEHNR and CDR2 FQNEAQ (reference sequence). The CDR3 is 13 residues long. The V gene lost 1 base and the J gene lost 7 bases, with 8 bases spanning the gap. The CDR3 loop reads CASSLGPGNEQFF. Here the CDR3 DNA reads TGTGCCAGCAGCTTAGGGCCGGGGAATGAGCAGTTCTTC.